Sequencing of this T cell receptor (beta chain) was carried out in a study of T cells after yellow fever vaccination. Points from the study as a whole: Abundant clonotypes from the bulk population could get into FACS-sorted repertoires as contaminants.

CDR1 and CDR2 from the germline V gene are LGHNA and YNFKEQ. V shed 1 base and J shed 6 bases, with 6 bases lying between them. There are 13 residues in the CDR3. The authors made TCR cDNA by 5'RACE template switching, adding a universal primer site and UMIs. TCRdb itself ran the 5' RACE reads through MiXCR, one entry per CDR3 protein. In the table there are hundreds of thousands of distinct CDR3 sequences, roughly an eighth of which are singletons. This clonotype was recorded at least ten times. Its antigen remains unknown. The rearrangement uses TRBV4-2 and TRBJ2-2, with D hard to call. Specimen: CD4+ T cells sorted from PBMCs, collected 15 days after the yellow fever booster vaccination. The sequence was collected from a man between 18 and 29 years old who received the YFV17D yellow fever vaccine. CDR3 region: CASSQVGSGELFF. The CDR3, as DNA: TGTGCCAGCAGCCAAGTAGGGTCCGGGGAGCTGTTTTTT.